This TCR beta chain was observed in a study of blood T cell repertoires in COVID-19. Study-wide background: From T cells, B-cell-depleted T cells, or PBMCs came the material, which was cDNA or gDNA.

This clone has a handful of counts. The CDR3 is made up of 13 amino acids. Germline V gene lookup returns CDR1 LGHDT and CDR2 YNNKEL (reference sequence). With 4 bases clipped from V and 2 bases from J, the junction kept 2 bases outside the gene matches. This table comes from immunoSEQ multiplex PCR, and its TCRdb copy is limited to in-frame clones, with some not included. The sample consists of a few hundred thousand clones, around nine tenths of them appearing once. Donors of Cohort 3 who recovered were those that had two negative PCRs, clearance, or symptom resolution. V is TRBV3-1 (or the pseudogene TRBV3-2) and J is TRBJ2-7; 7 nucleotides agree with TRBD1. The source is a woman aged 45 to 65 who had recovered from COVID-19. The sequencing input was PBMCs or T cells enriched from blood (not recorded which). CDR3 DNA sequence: TGTGCCAGCAGCCCGGGACAGCCCTACGAGCAGTACTTC. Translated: CASSPGQPYEQYF.